A selection of T cell receptor beta chains follows, all from one sample in a study of blood T cells in healthy people across ages. TCRdb analysed the 5' RACE reads with MiXCR anew, one entry per CDR3 protein. The sample holds some 1.1 million distinct CDR3 sequences, less than 45% seen once. The sequencing sample was made of blood. These receptors all stem from a man aged 18 to 35 in good health. Each CDR3 is given with its conserved first and last residue. Fields, in order: V gene, clone size, J gene, D gene, CDR3 DNA, CDR3 protein. A D gene is named only where the DNA matches it firmly. Size tells how often a clone was seen (once, few, many) or the class of an expanded clone, and some rows leave it out.

V: TRBV6-2/TRBV6-3
size: NA
J: TRBJ1-5
D: TRBD1
DNA: TGTGCCAGCAGTTACGAGGCAGGGGGGGAAGGATTAAATCAGCCCCAGCATTTT
CDR3: CASSYEAGGEGLNQPQHF

V: TRBV27
size: few
J: TRBJ1-1
D: NA
DNA: TGTGCCAGCAGTCTATCCGCCACGGGCACTGAAGCTTTCTTT
CDR3: CASSLSATGTEAFF

V: TRBV9
size: NA
J: TRBJ2-7
D: NA
DNA: TGTGCCAGCAGCGTAGCTTGGCAGGGTGGTTACGAGCAGTACTTC
CDR3: CASSVAWQGGYEQYF

V: TRBV4-1
size: NA
J: TRBJ2-7
D: TRBD1
DNA: TGCGCCAGCAGCCAATCCCCGGGACAGGGCTACGAGCAGTACTTC
CDR3: CASSQSPGQGYEQYF

V: TRBV27
size: few
J: TRBJ2-3
D: NA
DNA: TGTGCCAGCAGTTTATTGGGCAGGGCCACAGATACGCAGTATTTT
CDR3: CASSLLGRATDTQYF

V: TRBV6-2/TRBV6-3
size: NA
J: TRBJ2-3
D: TRBD1
DNA: TGTGCCAGCAGTACAGGGGTTGGATCCACAGATACGCAGTATTTT
CDR3: CASSTGVGSTDTQYF

V: TRBV6-2/TRBV6-3
size: few
J: TRBJ2-7
D: TRBD1
DNA: TGTGCCAGCAGTTATGTTCCGGGACAGAGGATCCACGAGCAGTACTTC
CDR3: CASSYVPGQRIHEQYF

V: TRBV27
size: NA
J: TRBJ2-5
D: NA
DNA: TGTGCCAGCAGTCGGGGGGCCGAGGCGCAGTACTTC
CDR3: CASSRGAEAQYF

V: TRBV3-1
size: once
J: TRBJ2-5
D: NA
DNA: TGTGCCAGCAGCCAAGGCGCGAGCGTCCCAAACTACAATGAGCAGTACTTC
CDR3: CASSQGASVPNYNEQYF

V: TRBV6-5
size: few
J: TRBJ1-1
D: TRBD1
DNA: TGTGCCAGCCGCTGGGGACAGGGGGGCACTGAAGCTTTCTTT
CDR3: CASRWGQGGTEAFF

V: TRBV7-2
size: NA
J: TRBJ2-7
D: NA
DNA: TGTGCCAGCAGCCAAGACGGAAACTACGAGCAGTACTTC
CDR3: CASSQDGNYEQYF

V: TRBV7-2
size: NA
J: TRBJ2-5
D: TRBD2
DNA: TGTGCCAGCAGCTTAAGGACTAGTGAGGTCGAGACCCAGTACTTC
CDR3: CASSLRTSEVETQYF

V: TRBV4-3
size: few
J: TRBJ2-3
D: NA
DNA: TGCGCCAGCAGCCAAATCTGGCGCTCGGGGGATACGCAGTATTTT
CDR3: CASSQIWRSGDTQYF

V: TRBV6-6
size: once
J: TRBJ2-2
D: NA
DNA: TGTGCCACTAGGGGGACCGGGGAGCTGTTTTTT
CDR3: CATRGTGELFF

V: TRBV20-1
size: NA
J: TRBJ2-1
D: NA
DNA: TGCAGTGCTAGAGAGTTCCGCGGGTCCGCTACTAATGAGCAGTTCTTC
CDR3: CSAREFRGSATNEQFF

V: TRBV20-1
size: few
J: TRBJ1-5
D: TRBD1
DNA: TGCAGTGCTAGGAGGGGGACAGTGGGCAGCAATCAGCCCCAGCATTTT
CDR3: CSARRGTVGSNQPQHF

V: TRBV7-2
size: few
J: TRBJ1-1
D: NA
DNA: TGTGCCAGCAGCCAGAACGGCCCCGAAGCTTTCTTT
CDR3: CASSQNGPEAFF

V: TRBV6-2/TRBV6-3
size: few
J: TRBJ1-1
D: TRBD1
DNA: TGTGCCAGCAGTTACAGGGGGCTTACTGAAGCTTTCTTT
CDR3: CASSYRGLTEAFF

V: TRBV28
size: NA
J: TRBJ2-1
D: TRBD1
DNA: TGTGCCAGCAGCGTCGGACAGGGTGACGAGCAGTTCTTC
CDR3: CASSVGQGDEQFF

V: TRBV3-1
size: few
J: TRBJ1-2
D: NA
DNA: TGTGCCAGCAGCCTACCCGGGACGGAAGACTATGGCTACACCTTC
CDR3: CASSLPGTEDYGYTF

V: TRBV4-1
size: once
J: TRBJ1-1
D: TRBD1
DNA: TGCGCCAGCAGCCAAGAAGGGACAGGGGGGGGGAACACTGAAGCTTTCTTT
CDR3: CASSQEGTGGGNTEAFF

V: TRBV25-1
size: few
J: TRBJ1-2
D: NA
DNA: TGTGCCAGCAGTGAGGCAGGAACTCCCTATGGCTACACCTTC
CDR3: CASSEAGTPYGYTF

V: TRBV7-2
size: NA
J: TRBJ2-1
D: NA
DNA: TGTGCCAGCAGCCCGGAGGGGGCGAGCTACAATGAGCAGTTCTTC
CDR3: CASSPEGASYNEQFF

V: TRBV6-4
size: NA
J: TRBJ1-2
D: NA
DNA: TGTGCCAGCAGTGAGAACCAGGCCTCATATGGCTACACCTTC
CDR3: CASSENQASYGYTF

V: TRBV7-2
size: NA
J: TRBJ2-1
D: NA
DNA: TGTGCCAGCAGCCCCAGGACGGGGAACCCCTCCTACAATGAGCAGTTCTTC
CDR3: CASSPRTGNPSYNEQFF